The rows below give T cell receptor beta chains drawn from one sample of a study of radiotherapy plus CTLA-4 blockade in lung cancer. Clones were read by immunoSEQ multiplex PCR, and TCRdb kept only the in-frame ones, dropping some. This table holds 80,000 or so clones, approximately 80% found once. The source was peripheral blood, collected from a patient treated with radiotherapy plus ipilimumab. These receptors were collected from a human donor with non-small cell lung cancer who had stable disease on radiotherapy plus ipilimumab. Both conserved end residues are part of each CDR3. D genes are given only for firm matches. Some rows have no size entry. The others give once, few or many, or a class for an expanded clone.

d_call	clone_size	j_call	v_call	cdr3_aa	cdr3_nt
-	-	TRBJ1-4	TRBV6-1	CASSELGAANEKLFF	TGTGCCAGCAGTGAATTGGGGGCGGCTAATGAAAAACTGTTTTTT
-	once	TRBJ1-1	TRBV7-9	CASSPSGVTEAFF	TGTGCCAGCAGCCCTTCCGGGGTCACTGAAGCTTTCTTT
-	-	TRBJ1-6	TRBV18	CASSPRRNSPLHF	TGTGCCAGCTCACCGCGAAGGAATTCACCCCTCCACTTT
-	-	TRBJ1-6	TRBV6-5	CASSYSRYNSPLHF	TGTGCCAGCAGTTACTCCCGCTATAATTCACCCCTCCACTTT
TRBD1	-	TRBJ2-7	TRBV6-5	CASSLGAGGNDEQYF	TGTGCCAGCAGCCTAGGGGCAGGGGGCAACGACGAGCAGTACTTC
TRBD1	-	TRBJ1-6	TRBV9	CASSFTDRGNSPLHF	TGTGCCAGCAGCTTTACCGACAGGGGTAATTCACCCCTCCACTTT
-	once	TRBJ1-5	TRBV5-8	CASSRQFSNQPQHF	TGTGCCAGCAGTCGACAGTTTAGCAATCAGCCCCAGCATTTT
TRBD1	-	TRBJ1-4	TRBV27	CASSLAALPGQANEKLFF	TGTGCCAGCAGTTTGGCGGCACTACCGGGACAGGCTAATGAAAAACTGTTTTTT
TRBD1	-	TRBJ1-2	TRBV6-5	CASSYGQGRGYTF	TGTGCCAGCAGTTACGGACAGGGGAGGGGCTACACCTTC
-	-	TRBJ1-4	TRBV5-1	CASSLQGPTEKLFF	TGCGCCAGCAGCTTGCAGGGGCCTACTGAAAAACTGTTTTTT
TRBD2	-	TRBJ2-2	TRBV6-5	CATKVAGGRGGELFF	TGTGCCACCAAGGTGGCGGGAGGGCGGGGCGGGGAGCTGTTTTTT
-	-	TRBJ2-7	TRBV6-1	CASSEIGYYSYEQYF	TGTGCCAGCAGTGAGATCGGGTATTACTCCTACGAGCAGTACTTC
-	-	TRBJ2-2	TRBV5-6	CASSPEVGYGELFF	TGTGCCAGCAGCCCCGAGGTAGGGTACGGGGAGCTGTTTTTT
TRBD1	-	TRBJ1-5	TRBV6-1	CASSWTGGGQPQHF	TGTGCCAGCAGTTGGACAGGGGGAGGACAGCCCCAGCATTTT
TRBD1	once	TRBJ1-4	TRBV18	CASSPPGQVKEKLFF	TGTGCCAGCTCACCACCGGGACAGGTTAAGGAAAAACTGTTTTTT
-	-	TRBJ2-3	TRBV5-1	CASSSSQGPGDPDTQYF	TGCGCCAGCAGCTCATCCCAAGGCCCGGGGGACCCAGATACGCAGTATTTT
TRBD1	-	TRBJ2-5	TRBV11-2	CASSFVGTDQETQYF	TGTGCCAGCAGCTTTGTAGGGACAGACCAAGAGACCCAGTACTTC
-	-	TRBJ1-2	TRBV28	CASSYMRQPYGYTF	TGTGCCAGCAGTTACATGAGACAACCCTATGGCTACACCTTC
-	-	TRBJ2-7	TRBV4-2	CASSQVEGSSYEQYF	TGTGCCAGCAGCCAAGTCGAGGGGAGCTCCTACGAGCAGTACTTC
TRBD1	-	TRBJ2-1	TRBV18	CASSTGTGLLSYNEQFF	TGTGCCAGCTCAACAGGGACAGGACTGCTCTCCTACAATGAGCAGTTCTTC
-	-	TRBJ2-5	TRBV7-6	CASSSQETQYF	TGTGCCAGCAGCTCCCAAGAGACCCAGTACTTC
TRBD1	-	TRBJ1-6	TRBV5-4	CASSSKTGEGSPLHF	TGTGCCAGCAGCTCCAAAACAGGGGAGGGTTCACCCCTCCACTTT